These T cell receptor beta chains were read from a single sample in a study of T-cell memory formation after mild COVID-19. TCRdb re-called the 5' RACE reads through MiXCR, storing one row per CDR3 protein. The repertoire has around 500,000 distinct CDR3 sequences, 18% of them found once; the top ten carry approximately 13%. The specimen was PBMCs or a T cell subset sorted from them (not recorded which). The origin of the receptors is an adult woman who had mild COVID-19 (a few samples of this study predate the infection). Cell type and time point are not known. Both conserved end residues are part of each CDR3. Rows give clone size only sometimes, using once, few, many, or a class for an expanded clone.

J gene: TRBJ2-7; V gene: TRBV11-1; clone size: -; CDR3 protein: CASSPTSGRGHEQYF
J gene: TRBJ1-4; V gene: TRBV5-1; clone size: few; CDR3 protein: CASSLAPGSGNEKLFF
J gene: TRBJ2-1; V gene: TRBV7-6; clone size: -; CDR3 protein: CASTNPGYNEQFF
J gene: TRBJ2-5; V gene: TRBV12-3/TRBV12-4; clone size: many; CDR3 protein: CASSRLAGAEETQYF
J gene: TRBJ2-1; V gene: TRBV4-1; clone size: few; CDR3 protein: CASSQDVDHEQFF
J gene: TRBJ2-7; V gene: TRBV9; clone size: -; CDR3 protein: CASSSSAEVYEQYF
J gene: TRBJ2-5; V gene: TRBV29-1; clone size: few; CDR3 protein: CSVEDPGLAGYLRNQETQYF
J gene: TRBJ2-6; V gene: TRBV5-1; clone size: few; CDR3 protein: CASSFTSSGANVLTF
J gene: TRBJ2-5; V gene: TRBV12-3/TRBV12-4; clone size: many; CDR3 protein: CASSKTSGGRSETQYF
J gene: TRBJ2-1; V gene: TRBV19; clone size: few; CDR3 protein: CASSIANQGGEQFF
J gene: TRBJ1-4; V gene: TRBV12-3/TRBV12-4; clone size: -; CDR3 protein: CASTRVGNEKLFF
J gene: TRBJ2-1; V gene: TRBV12-3/TRBV12-4; clone size: -; CDR3 protein: CASSSLGRQFF
J gene: TRBJ2-6; V gene: TRBV4-1; clone size: few; CDR3 protein: CASSQVVSGANVLTF
J gene: TRBJ1-5; V gene: TRBV19; clone size: few; CDR3 protein: CASSPLGTAHQPQHF
J gene: TRBJ2-3; V gene: TRBV5-1; clone size: few; CDR3 protein: CASSWPLAGGTASTDTQYF
J gene: TRBJ2-2; V gene: TRBV20-1; clone size: few; CDR3 protein: CSARRETGELFF
J gene: TRBJ2-1; V gene: TRBV30; clone size: -; CDR3 protein: CAWSVLNSYNEQFF
J gene: TRBJ2-7; V gene: TRBV7-9; clone size: few; CDR3 protein: CASSSFRASGSYSSYEQYF
J gene: TRBJ2-2; V gene: TRBV14; clone size: few; CDR3 protein: CASSQGTGGAHTGELFF
J gene: TRBJ2-1; V gene: TRBV18; clone size: -; CDR3 protein: CASSRSGGAAGEQFF
J gene: TRBJ1-1; V gene: TRBV30; clone size: -; CDR3 protein: CAWSPREHRLMNTEAFF
J gene: TRBJ1-5; V gene: TRBV7-6; clone size: -; CDR3 protein: CASSEQGYGNQPQHF
J gene: TRBJ2-1; V gene: TRBV19; clone size: -; CDR3 protein: CASTTRYEQFF
J gene: TRBJ2-6; V gene: TRBV3-1; clone size: -; CDR3 protein: CASSQVLTSGANVLTF
J gene: TRBJ1-1; V gene: TRBV21-1; clone size: -; CDR3 protein: CASSKVQGQNTEAFF
J gene: TRBJ2-1; V gene: TRBV12-3/TRBV12-4; clone size: few; CDR3 protein: CASSLYADQQFF
J gene: TRBJ2-1; V gene: TRBV2; clone size: many; CDR3 protein: CASSDWGGSYNEQFF